This T cell receptor beta chain came from a study of shared clonotypes between healthy human individuals. Turning to this clone: The sample has other DNA sequences that encode this CDR3 too.

The germline V gene encodes CDR1 SGHTA and CDR2 FQGNSA. J was trimmed by 4 bases and V by 1 base; bases with no gene match: 2. The CDR3 has 15 amino acids. When replicate PCRs were run on sorted subsets, they used about 220 ng DNA, 30,000 to 35,000 T cell genomes. Measured with immunoSEQ multiplex PCR; TCRdb has only the in-frame clones, and not every one. In the table there are 2 million to 2.5 million clones, 85% to 95% of which are singletons. The TCR sequence derives from a man younger than 30 in good health. Some clones in this sample may be carry-over from other donors' samples. The gene calls are TRBV7-2 and TRBJ2-1, with TRBD2 matching over 9 bases. The sample was naive CD4+ T cells from PBMCs. Specified subset: CD45RA+ positively selected. For the CDR3, the DNA is TGTGCCAGCAGCTTAGGACTAGCGGCATACAATGAGCAGTTCTTC. Protein: CASSLGLAAYNEQFF.